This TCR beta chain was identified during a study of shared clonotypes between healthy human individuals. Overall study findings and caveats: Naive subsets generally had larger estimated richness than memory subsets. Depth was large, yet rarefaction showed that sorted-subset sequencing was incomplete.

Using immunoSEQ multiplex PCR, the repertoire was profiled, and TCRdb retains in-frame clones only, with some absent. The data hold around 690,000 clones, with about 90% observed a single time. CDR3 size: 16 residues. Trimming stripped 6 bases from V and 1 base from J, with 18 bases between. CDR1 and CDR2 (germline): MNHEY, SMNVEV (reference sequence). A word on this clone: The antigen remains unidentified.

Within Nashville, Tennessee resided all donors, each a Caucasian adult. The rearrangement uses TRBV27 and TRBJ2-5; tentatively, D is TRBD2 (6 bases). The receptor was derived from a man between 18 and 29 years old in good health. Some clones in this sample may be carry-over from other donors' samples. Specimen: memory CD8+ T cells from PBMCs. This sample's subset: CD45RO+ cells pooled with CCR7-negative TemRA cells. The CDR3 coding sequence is TGTGCCAGCAGCCCCCGGTCCCTGGAGGGCCAAGAGACCCAGTACTTC. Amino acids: CASSPRSLEGQETQYF.